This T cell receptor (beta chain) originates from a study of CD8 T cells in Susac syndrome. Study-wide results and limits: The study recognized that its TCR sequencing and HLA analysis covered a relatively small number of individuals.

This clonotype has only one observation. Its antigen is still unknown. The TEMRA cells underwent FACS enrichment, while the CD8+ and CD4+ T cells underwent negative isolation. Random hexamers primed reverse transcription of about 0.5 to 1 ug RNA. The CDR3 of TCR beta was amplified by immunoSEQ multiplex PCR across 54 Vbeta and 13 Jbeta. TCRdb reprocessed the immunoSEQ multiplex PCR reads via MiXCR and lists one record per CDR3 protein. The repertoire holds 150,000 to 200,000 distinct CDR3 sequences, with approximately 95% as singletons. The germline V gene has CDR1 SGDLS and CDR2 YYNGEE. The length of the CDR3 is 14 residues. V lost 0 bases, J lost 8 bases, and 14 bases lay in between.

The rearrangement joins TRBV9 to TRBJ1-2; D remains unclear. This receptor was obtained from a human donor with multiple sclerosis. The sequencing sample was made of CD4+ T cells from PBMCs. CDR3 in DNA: TGTGCCAGCAGCGTAGTGGGAGGAGGGTACGGCTACACCTTC. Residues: CASSVVGGGYGYTF. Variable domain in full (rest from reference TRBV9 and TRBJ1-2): DSGVTQTPKHLITATGQRVTLRCSPRSGDLSVYWYQQSLDQGLQFLIQYYNGEERAKGNILERFSAQQFPDLHSELNLSSLELGDSALYFCASSVVGGGYGYTFGSGTRLTVV.